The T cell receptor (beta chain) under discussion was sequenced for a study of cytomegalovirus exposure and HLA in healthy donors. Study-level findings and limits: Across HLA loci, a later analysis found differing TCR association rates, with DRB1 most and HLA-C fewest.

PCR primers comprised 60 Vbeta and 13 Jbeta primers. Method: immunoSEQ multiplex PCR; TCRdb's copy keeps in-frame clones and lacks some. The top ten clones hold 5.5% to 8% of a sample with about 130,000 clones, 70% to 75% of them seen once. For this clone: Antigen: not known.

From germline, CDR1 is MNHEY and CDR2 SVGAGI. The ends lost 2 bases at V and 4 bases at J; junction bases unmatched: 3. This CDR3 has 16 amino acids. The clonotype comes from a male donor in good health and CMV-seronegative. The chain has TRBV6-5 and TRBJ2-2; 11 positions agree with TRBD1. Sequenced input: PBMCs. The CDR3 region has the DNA TGTGCCAGCAGTTACGGGACAGGGGGACTCACCGGGGAGCTGTTTTTT. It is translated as CASSYGTGGLTGELFF.